The present T cell receptor beta chain was sequenced within a study of shared clonotypes between healthy human individuals. Study-level background: Participating donors consisted of two women and a few men aged 18 to 49.

Of note for this clone: The target antigen is unknown.

Terminally differentiated effector memory CD45RA+ cells were left out of the naive CD8 fraction, which was CD45RO-negative and positively selected for CCR7. Study outcomes and limitations: Despite large depth, sorted-subset datasets appeared incompletely sequenced.

The authors loaded roughly 200 ng DNA, 27,000 or so T cell genomes, into sorted-subset replicate PCRs. Repertoires were generated with immunoSEQ multiplex PCR, while TCRdb's copy carries only in-frame clones and drops some. Among roughly 2 million clones listed, about 95% were seen once. This TCR was recovered from a man younger than 35 in good health. The sample was naive CD8+ T cells sorted from blood.

CDR3 amino acids: CAWTDSTGGSQPQHF. CDR3 in DNA: TGTGCCTGGACCGATTCGACAGGGGGTAGTCAGCCCCAGCATTTT. V and J are TRBV30 and TRBJ1-5; 9 bases align to TRBD1. Germline assignment: CDR1 GTSNPN and CDR2 SVGIG (reference sequence). V trimming: 4 bases; J trimming: 6 bases; junction bases outside the gene matches: 10. The CDR3 is 15 residues long.